The next 18 T cell receptor beta chains were all read from a single sample in a study of control samples from healthy donors and cancer patients. This table comes from immunoSEQ multiplex PCR, and its TCRdb copy is limited to in-frame clones, with some not included. The data show approximately 100,000 clones, around nine tenths seen once. Sequencing input: blood. The receptors were gathered from a young man in good health.

This clone was observed a handful of times. The chain joins TRBV6-5 to TRBJ2-7; D may be TRBD2 (5 bases). Germline-derived CDR1 and CDR2 are MNHEY and SVGAGI. This CDR3 region has 14 residues. Trimming removed 7 bases at V and 4 bases at J, with 17 bases between. CDR3 bases: TGTGCCAGCAATCCTTCGGGGTTTAGGTACGAGCAGTACTTC. This encodes CASNPSGFRYEQYF.

The chain couples TRBV25-1 to TRBJ1-2; possibly TRBD1 for D (5 bases). Germline V gene sequence: CDR1 MGHDK, CDR2 SYGVNS. With 7 bases removed from V and 4 bases from J, the gap between germline ends came to 13 bases. The CDR3 is 13 residues long. The CDR3 reads CASKTTGSYGYTF. The CDR3, as DNA: TGTGCCAGCAAGACCACAGGAAGCTATGGCTACACCTTC.

The chain combines TRBV7-9 with TRBJ2-3, with 9 bases identical to TRBD1. This CDR3 is 18 amino acids long. Germline-derived CDR1 and CDR2 are SEHNR and FQNEAQ (reference sequence). The V gene end was trimmed by 5 bases and the J gene end by 0 bases; junction bases not matched to a gene: 12. The CDR3 DNA is TGTGCCAGCAGCCCCCGGACAGGGGCGCAAACTAGCACAGATACGCAGTATTTT. Amino acid sequence: CASSPRTGAQTSTDTQYF.

The chain joins TRBV24-1 to TRBJ2-3; 8 bases are shared with TRBD1. This CDR3 has 17 residues. Germline V lookup: CDR1 KGHDR, CDR2 SFDVKD. With V trimmed by 4 bases and J by 3 bases, 11 bases remained unmatched. The CDR3, as DNA: TGTGCCACCAGTGACAGATCCCAGGGGGCGAGGACAGATACGCAGTATTTT. It is translated as CATSDRSQGARTDTQYF.

This clone was seen a few times. The V call is TRBV24-1, the J call TRBJ1-2, with D unresolved. This CDR3 is built from 12 residues. Trimming pared 4 bases from V and 3 bases from J, leaving 5 bases between. The V gene's germline CDR1 is KGHDR and CDR2 SFDVKD. The CDR3, as DNA: TGTGCCACCAGTGACAGCCACTATGGCTACACCTTC. This codes for CATSDSHYGYTF.

V gene TRBV5-1 combines with J gene TRBJ2-7, with D possibly called TRBD1 or TRBD2 (5 bases each). Germline assignment: CDR1 SGHRS and CDR2 YFSETQ. V was shortened by 0 bases and J by 0 bases, with 10 bases between the two germline ends. The CDR3 is made up of 15 amino acids. The DNA of the CDR3 is TGCGCCAGCAGCTTGGCGGGGCAGGGCTCCTACGAGCAGTACTTC. Translation: CASSLAGQGSYEQYF.

This clone was seen only once. This chain links TRBV11-2 with TRBJ2-3; no clear D gene. Germline V gives CDR1 SGHAT, CDR2 FQNNGV. The CDR3 totals 12 residues. With 6 bases removed from V and 4 bases from J, the gap between germline ends came to 8 bases. CDR3 region: CASRPESDTQYF. CDR3 coding DNA: TGTGCCAGCAGGCCAGAGTCAGATACGCAGTATTTT.

The gene calls are TRBV5-1 and TRBJ2-7, with 7 nucleotides matching TRBD2. The CDR3 consists of 14 residues. Per germline, CDR1 SGHRS and CDR2 YFSETQ. With V trimmed by 2 bases and J by 2 bases, 4 bases remained unmatched. CDR3 nucleotide sequence: TGCGCCAGCAGCTTTAACGGGGGGACCTACGAGCAGTACTTC. Protein sequence: CASSFNGGTYEQYF.

This chain uses TRBV27 with TRBJ1-2; 11 bases are a match to TRBD1. The germline V gene has CDR1 MNHEY and CDR2 SMNVEV (reference sequence). The CDR3 extends over 16 amino acids. After removal of 2 bases from V and 4 bases from J, the junction contained 6 bases not matched to a gene. CDR3 in amino acids: CASSLEGQGAAYGYTF. In DNA form, the CDR3 reads TGTGCCAGCAGTTTAGAAGGACAGGGGGCGGCCTATGGCTACACCTTC.

V is TRBV5-6 and J is TRBJ1-6, with D hard to call. V lost 6 bases and J 7 bases, leaving 14 bases between the germline ends. CDR3 length equals 14 residues. Germline CDR1 and CDR2: SGHDT and YYEEEE. This chain's CDR3 is CASTLRGTNSPLHF. CDR3 coding DNA: TGTGCCAGCACCCTTCGAGGAACCAATTCACCCCTCCACTTT.

The rearrangement joins TRBV6-6 to TRBJ1-4; possibly TRBD1 for D (6 bases). Germline assignment: CDR1 MNHNY and CDR2 SVGAGI (reference sequence). Trimming cost V 2 bases and J 6 bases, with 16 bases left between them. The CDR3 is 16 residues long. In nucleotides, the CDR3 is TGTGCCAGCAGTTACCCGACTCGGGGGCGAGATGAAAAACTGTTTTTT. Protein product: CASSYPTRGRDEKLFF.

The chain has TRBV18 and TRBJ2-6, with 7 bases that match TRBD2. From germline, CDR1 is KGHSH and CDR2 LQKENI. The CDR3 runs 19 residues. Germline trimming cut 2 bases from V and 0 bases from J; bases unmatched to any gene: 10. The CDR3 sequence: CASSPLVLGGDSGANVLTF. Here the CDR3 DNA reads TGTGCCAGCTCACCATTGGTGCTGGGGGGGGACTCTGGGGCCAACGTCCTGACTTTC.

V and J are TRBV28 and TRBJ1-1, with a weak D call TRBD1 (6 bases). Germline CDR1 reads MDHEN; CDR2 reads SYDVKM. This CDR3 contains 15 residues. Trimming shortened V by 2 bases and J by 0 bases, and 10 bases separated the two germline ends. Written as DNA, the CDR3 is TGTGCCAGCAGTTTAGGGGGGGCCGTGAACACTGAAGCTTTCTTT. Translated: CASSLGGAVNTEAFF.

This chain connects TRBV2 to TRBJ2-5, with a possible D match to TRBD1 (5 bases). V gave up 10 bases and J gave up 4 bases, with 13 bases separating them. Germline V gene sequence: CDR1 SNHLY, CDR2 FYNNEI. CDR3 length: 12 residues. Written as DNA, the CDR3 is TGTGCCACCGCGATTGGGGCAGAGACCCAGTACTTC. Encoded protein: CATAIGAETQYF. Looking up the rest from reference TRBV2 and TRBJ2-5 gives the full variable domain: EPEVTQTPSHQVTQMGQEVILRCVPISNHLYFYWYRQILGQKVEFLVSFYNNEISEKSEIFDDQFSVERPDGSNFTLKIRSTKLEDSAMYFCATAIGAETQYFGPGTRLLVL.

This clone has just one count. The gene calls are TRBV3-1 (or the pseudogene TRBV3-2) and TRBJ1-3, with D possibly TRBD1 on 5 matching bases. Per the germline V gene, CDR1 is LGHDT and CDR2 is YNNKEL (reference sequence). V gave up 4 bases and J gave up 5 bases, with 18 bases separating them. CDR3 length: 16 residues. The DNA of the CDR3 is TGTGCCAGCAGCCCGCCAAGGGGCTTGGGAAGAAACACCATATATTTT. Its translation is CASSPPRGLGRNTIYF.

The chain carries TRBV7-3 and TRBJ2-1; D might be TRBD1 or TRBD2, each matching 5 bases. The CDR3 extends over 12 amino acids. Trimming removed 3 bases at V and 7 bases at J, with 7 bases between. Looked up from germline, CDR1 is SGHTA and CDR2 is FQGTGA. CDR3 nucleotides: TGTGCCAGCAGCTTGGGGGATAATGAGCAGTTCTTC. It specifies CASSLGDNEQFF. Full variable domain (missing parts from reference TRBV7-3 and TRBJ2-1): GAGVSQTPSNKVTEKGKYVELRCDPISGHTALYWYRQSLGQGPEFLIYFQGTGAADDSGLPNDRFFAVRPEGSVSTLKIQRTERGDSAVYLCASSLGDNEQFFGPGTRLTVL.

V and J are TRBV19 and TRBJ1-1, with D maybe TRBD1 (6 bases). CDR1 and CDR2 from the germline V gene are LNHDA and SQIVND (reference sequence). CDR3 length: 13 amino acids. V was shortened by 5 bases and J by 4 bases, with 11 bases between the two germline ends. The CDR3 DNA follows: TGTGCCAGTAGTGATCACAGGGTCACTGAAGCTTTCTTT. It is translated as CASSDHRVTEAFF.

CDR3 nucleotide sequence: TGTGCCAGCAGCTTGGGGGACAGGGGAGCCACAGATACGCAGTATTTT. Translated: CASSLGDRGATDTQYF. The chain recombines TRBV5-4 with TRBJ2-3; 10 positions match TRBD1. Germline assignment: CDR1 SGHNT and CDR2 YYREEE (reference sequence). The CDR3 extends over 16 amino acids. J gave up 2 bases and V 0 bases, and 3 bases lay outside the gene matches.